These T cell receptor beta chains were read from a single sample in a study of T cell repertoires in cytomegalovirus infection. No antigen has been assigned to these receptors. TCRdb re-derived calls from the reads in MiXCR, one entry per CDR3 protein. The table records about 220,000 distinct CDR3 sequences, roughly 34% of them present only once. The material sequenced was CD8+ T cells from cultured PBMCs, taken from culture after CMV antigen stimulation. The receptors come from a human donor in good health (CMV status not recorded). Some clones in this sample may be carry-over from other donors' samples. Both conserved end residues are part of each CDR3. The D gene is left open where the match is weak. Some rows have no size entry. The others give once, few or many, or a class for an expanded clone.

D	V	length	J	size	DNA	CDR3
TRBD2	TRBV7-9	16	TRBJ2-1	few	TGTGCCAGCAGCCCGAGGACTAGCGGGAGGTACAATGAGCAGTTCTTC	CASSPRTSGRYNEQFF
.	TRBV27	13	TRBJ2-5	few	TGTGCCAGCAGTTTATCGCCTCTTCAGACCCAGTACTTC	CASSLSPLQTQYF
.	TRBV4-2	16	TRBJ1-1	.	TGTGCCAGCAGCCAATCAGTGGGGCACGCGAACACTGAAGCTTTCTTT	CASSQSVGHANTEAFF
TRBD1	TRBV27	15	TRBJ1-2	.	TGTGCCAGCAGTGCCCGGACAGGGGGCCCCTATGGCTACACCTTC	CASSARTGGPYGYTF
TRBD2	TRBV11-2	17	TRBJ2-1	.	TGTGCCAGCAGCTTAATTGTCGGGCTAGCGGCCTACAATGAGCAGTTCTTC	CASSLIVGLAAYNEQFF
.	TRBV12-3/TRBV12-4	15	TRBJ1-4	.	TGTGCCAGCAGTATTACAGGGAGGGGGAATGAAAAACTGTTTTTT	CASSITGRGNEKLFF
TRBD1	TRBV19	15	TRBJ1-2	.	TGTGCCAGTAGCTCCTCGGGACAGAGCTACTATGGCTACACCTTC	CASSSSGQSYYGYTF
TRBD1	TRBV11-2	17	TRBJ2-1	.	TGTGCCAGCAGCTTCCGTCACAGGGGTAGCTCCTACAATGAGCAGTTCTTC	CASSFRHRGSSYNEQFF
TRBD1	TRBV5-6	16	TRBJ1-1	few	TGTGCCAGCAGCAGCCGGGACAGGGGCTTTTTGGCTGAAGCTTTCTTT	CASSSRDRGFLAEAFF
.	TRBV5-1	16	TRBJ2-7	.	TGCGCCAGCAGCTCTGGCGAGCGCACTCGCCTCTACGAGCAGTACTTC	CASSSGERTRLYEQYF
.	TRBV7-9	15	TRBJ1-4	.	TGTGCCAGCAGCCCCAAGACACCGGCCGATGAAAAACTGTTTTTT	CASSPKTPADEKLFF
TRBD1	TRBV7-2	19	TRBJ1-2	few	TGTGCCAGCAGCCCCAGAAACAGAGGGTACCGGGACAGGGGCTATGGCTACACCTTC	CASSPRNRGYRDRGYGYTF
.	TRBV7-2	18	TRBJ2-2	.	TGTGCCAGCAGCTTAGAAAAAGGGCGGGGCGTGAACACCGGGGAGCTGTTTTTT	CASSLEKGRGVNTGELFF
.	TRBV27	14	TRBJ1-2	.	TGTGCCAGCAGTTTTACAGCAGCTAACTATGGCTACACCTTC	CASSFTAANYGYTF
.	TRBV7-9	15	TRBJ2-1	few	TGTGCCAGCAGGCCGCCTCAGAGCTCCTACAATGAGCAGTTCTTC	CASRPPQSSYNEQFF
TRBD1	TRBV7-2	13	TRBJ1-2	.	TGTGCCAGCAGCTTAGGGGACAGGGTTATCCTCACCTTC	CASSLGDRVILTF
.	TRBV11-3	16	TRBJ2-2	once	TGTGCCAGCAGCTTAGATATCCGGGGGGCGATGGGGGAGCTGTTTTTT	CASSLDIRGAMGELFF
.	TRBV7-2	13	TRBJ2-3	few	TGTGCCAGCAGCTTTATTCTCACAGATACGCAGTATTTT	CASSFILTDTQYF
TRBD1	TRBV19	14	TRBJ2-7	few	TGTGCCAGTAGTATGCAGGACAGGGCCTACGAGCAGTACTTC	CASSMQDRAYEQYF
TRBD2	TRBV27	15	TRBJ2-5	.	TGTGCCAGCAGTTTGGAGCGGGGGGGTAGGAAGACCCAGTACTTC	CASSLERGGRKTQYF
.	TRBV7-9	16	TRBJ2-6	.	TGTGCCAGCAGCTCAACTCGGGGCTCTGGGGCCAACGTCCTGACTTTC	CASSSTRGSGANVLTF
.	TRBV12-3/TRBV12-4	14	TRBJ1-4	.	TGTGCCAGCAGTTTGTCCTTCGATGGTGAAAAACTGTTTTTT	CASSLSFDGEKLFF